This T cell receptor beta chain appears in the sequencing data of a study of response to subunit inactivated influenza vaccine. This clonotype appeared a few times. Via MiXCR, TCRdb re-called the RT-PCR reads, giving one row per CDR3 protein. The profile shows about 520,000 distinct CDR3 sequences, around 25% of them singletons. The TCR was taken from a man in his forties or fifties who received an inactivated influenza vaccine. The specimen comprised CD4+ T cells sorted from PBMCs, sampled 5 to 6 days after vaccination.

CDR3 protein: CASSLGWTGGRYEQYF. Here the CDR3 DNA reads TGTGCCAGCAGTTTAGGTTGGACAGGGGGCAGATACGAGCAGTACTTC. The chain has TRBV12-3 or TRBV12-4 and TRBJ2-7; TRBD1 matches at 11 bases. The CDR3 sequence is 16 residues long. The junction had 6 bases not matched to a gene; V was cut back by 1 base and J by 4 bases.